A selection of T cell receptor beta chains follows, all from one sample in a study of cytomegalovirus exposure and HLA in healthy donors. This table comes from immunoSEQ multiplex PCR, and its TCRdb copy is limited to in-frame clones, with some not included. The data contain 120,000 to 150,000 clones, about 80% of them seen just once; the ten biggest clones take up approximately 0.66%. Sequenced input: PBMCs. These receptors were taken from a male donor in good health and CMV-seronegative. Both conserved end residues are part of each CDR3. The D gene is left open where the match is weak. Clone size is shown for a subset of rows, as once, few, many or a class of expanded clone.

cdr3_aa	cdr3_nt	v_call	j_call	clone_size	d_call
CAWSQSSGGARGEQFF	TGTGCCTGGAGTCAATCTAGCGGGGGGGCTAGAGGGGAGCAGTTCTTC	TRBV30	TRBJ2-1	few	TRBD2
CASSLRTGNDEQYF	TGCGCCAGCAGCTTGCGGACAGGGAACGACGAGCAGTACTTC	TRBV5-1	TRBJ2-7	-	TRBD1
CASSLADRASTDTQYF	TGTGCCAGCAGCTTAGCTGACAGGGCCAGCACAGATACGCAGTATTTT	TRBV7-9	TRBJ2-3	-	TRBD1
CASSPSGGSVDEQFF	TGTGCCAGCAGTCCCTCGGGGGGCAGTGTGGATGAGCAGTTCTTC	TRBV6-5	TRBJ2-1	few	-
CASSTWTGVRNTEAFF	TGTGCCAGTAGTACCTGGACAGGGGTCAGGAACACTGAAGCTTTCTTT	TRBV19	TRBJ1-1	-	TRBD1
CATSSDGQINQPQHF	TGTGCCACCAGCAGCGACGGACAGATAAATCAGCCCCAGCATTTT	TRBV15	TRBJ1-5	-	-
CASSVIDRDDTEAFF	TGTGCCAGCAGTGTTATTGACAGGGATGACACTGAAGCTTTCTTT	TRBV25-1	TRBJ1-1	-	TRBD1
CASSSGRGDNEQFF	TGTGCCAGCAGCTCCGGTCGCGGGGACAATGAGCAGTTCTTC	TRBV7-9	TRBJ2-1	-	-
CASSPGGENNQPQHF	TGTGCCAGCTCACCAGGGGGCGAAAACAATCAGCCCCAGCATTTT	TRBV18	TRBJ1-5	-	-
CASSQRGSGPPNYGYTF	TGTGCCAGCAGCCAGCGGGGCAGCGGGCCTCCAAACTATGGCTACACCTTC	TRBV4-2	TRBJ1-2	-	-
CASSLEGGADGYTF	TGTGCCAGCAGCTTAGAAGGGGGGGCGGATGGCTACACCTTC	TRBV7-2	TRBJ1-2	-	-
CASRAIRGSNQPQHF	TGTGCCAGCAGGGCAATCAGGGGCAGCAATCAGCCCCAGCATTTT	TRBV27	TRBJ1-5	-	-
CASSLRTGANYGYTF	TGTGCCAGCAGCCTCCGGACAGGGGCTAACTATGGCTACACCTTC	TRBV9	TRBJ1-2	-	TRBD1
CASGLGGSSYEQYF	TGTGCTAGTGGTTTGGGAGGGAGCTCCTACGAGCAGTACTTC	TRBV12-5	TRBJ2-7	-	-
CASSLGAYEQYF	TGTGCCAGCAGCTTAGGCGCGTACGAGCAGTACTTC	TRBV11-2	TRBJ2-7	-	-
CASRRGLAYEQYF	TGTGCCAGTAGAAGGGGGCTAGCCTACGAGCAGTACTTC	TRBV19	TRBJ2-7	-	TRBD1
CASSPQGAYEQYF	TGTGCCAGCTCACCCCAGGGGGCCTACGAGCAGTACTTC	TRBV18	TRBJ2-7	-	TRBD1